The TCR beta chain under discussion was sequenced for a study of blood T cell repertoires in COVID-19. For the study at large: Italy, Spain and the United States were the sources of the convalescent and acute COVID-19 samples. The analysed material was cDNA or gDNA that came from T cells, B-cell-depleted T cells, or PBMCs.

Under the authors' procedure: Amplified reference gene primers provided the basis for estimating nucleated cell counts. Method: immunoSEQ multiplex PCR; TCRdb's copy keeps in-frame clones and lacks some. V, J and clone size are taken as reported in that table, and D and trimming were inferred from the DNA itself. The sample contains 85,000 or so clones, about nine tenths of which appear only once. The clonotype originates from a man in his fifties or sixties with active or convalescent COVID-19. Sequenced sample: peripheral blood.

The chain's CDR3 is CASIQARTGFYGYTF. The CDR3 DNA is TGTGCCAGCATCCAAGCCCGGACAGGCTTCTATGGCTACACCTTC. The chain combines TRBV28 with TRBJ1-2, with TRBD1 identical over 7 bases. The CDR3 is 15 amino acids. CDR1 MDHEN and CDR2 SYDVKM come from the germline V gene. V lost 7 bases to trimming and J lost 4 bases; unmatched junction nucleotides: 12.